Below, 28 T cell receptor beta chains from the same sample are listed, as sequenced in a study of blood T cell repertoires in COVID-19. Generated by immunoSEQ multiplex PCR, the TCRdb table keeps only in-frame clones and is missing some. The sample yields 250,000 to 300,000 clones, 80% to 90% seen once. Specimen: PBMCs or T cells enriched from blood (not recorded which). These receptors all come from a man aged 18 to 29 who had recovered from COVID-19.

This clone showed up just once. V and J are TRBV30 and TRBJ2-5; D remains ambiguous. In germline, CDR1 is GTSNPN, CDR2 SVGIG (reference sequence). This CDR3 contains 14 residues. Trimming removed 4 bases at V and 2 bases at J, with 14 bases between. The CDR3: CAWKERGPQETQYF. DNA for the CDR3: TGTGCCTGGAAAGAGCGCGGTCCTCAAGAGACCCAGTACTTC. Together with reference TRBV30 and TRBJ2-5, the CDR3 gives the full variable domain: SQTIHQWPATLVQPVGSPLSLECTVEGTSNPNLYWYRQAAGRGLQLLFYSVGIGQISSEVPQNLSASRPQDRQFILSSKKLLLSDSGFYLCAWKERGPQETQYFGPGTRLLVL.

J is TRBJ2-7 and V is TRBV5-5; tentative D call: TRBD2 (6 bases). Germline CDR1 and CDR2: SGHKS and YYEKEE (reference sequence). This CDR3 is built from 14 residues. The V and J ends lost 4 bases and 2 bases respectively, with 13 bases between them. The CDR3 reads CASSPGTVTYEQYF. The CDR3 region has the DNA TGTGCCAGCAGCCCCGGGACTGTGACCTACGAGCAGTACTTC.

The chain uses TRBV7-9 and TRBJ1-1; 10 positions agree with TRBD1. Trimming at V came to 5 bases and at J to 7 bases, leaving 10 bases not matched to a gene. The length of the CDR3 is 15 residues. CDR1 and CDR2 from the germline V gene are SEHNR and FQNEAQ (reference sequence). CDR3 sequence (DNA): TGTGCCAGCAGCCTAAGACAGGGGGCGGTCGGTGAAGCTTTCTTT. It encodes CASSLRQGAVGEAFF.

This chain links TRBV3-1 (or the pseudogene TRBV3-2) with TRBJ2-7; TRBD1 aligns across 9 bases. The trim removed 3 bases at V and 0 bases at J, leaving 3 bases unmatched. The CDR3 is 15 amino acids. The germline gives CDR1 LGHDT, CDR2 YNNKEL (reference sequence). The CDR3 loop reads CASSHGTGNSYEQYF. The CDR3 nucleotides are TGTGCCAGCAGCCATGGGACAGGGAACTCCTACGAGCAGTACTTC.

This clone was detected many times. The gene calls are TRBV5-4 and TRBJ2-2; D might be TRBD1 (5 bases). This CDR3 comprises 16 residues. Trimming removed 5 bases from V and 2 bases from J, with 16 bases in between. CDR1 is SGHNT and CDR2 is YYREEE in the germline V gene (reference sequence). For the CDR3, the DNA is TGTGCCAGCAGTATTTTAACAGACAGCAACACCGGGGAGCTGTTTTTT. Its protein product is CASSILTDSNTGELFF.

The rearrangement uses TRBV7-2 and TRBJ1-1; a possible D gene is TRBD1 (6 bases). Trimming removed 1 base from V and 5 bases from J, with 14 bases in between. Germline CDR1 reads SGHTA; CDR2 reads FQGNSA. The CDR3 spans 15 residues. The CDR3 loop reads CASSLGVAGATEAFF. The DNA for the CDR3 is TGTGCCAGCAGCTTAGGAGTCGCGGGGGCGACTGAAGCTTTCTTT.

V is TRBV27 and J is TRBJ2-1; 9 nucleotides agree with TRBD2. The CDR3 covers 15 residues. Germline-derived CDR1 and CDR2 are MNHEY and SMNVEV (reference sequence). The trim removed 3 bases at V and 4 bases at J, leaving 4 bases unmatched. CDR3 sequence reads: CASSLGLAGYNEQFF. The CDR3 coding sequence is TGTGCCAGCAGTTTGGGGCTAGCGGGGTACAATGAGCAGTTCTTC.

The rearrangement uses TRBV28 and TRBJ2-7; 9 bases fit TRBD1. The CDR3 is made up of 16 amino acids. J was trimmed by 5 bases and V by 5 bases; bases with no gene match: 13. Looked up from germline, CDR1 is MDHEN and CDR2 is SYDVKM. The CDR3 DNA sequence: TGTGCCAGCAGTGGCACAGGGGGCGTGGTAGTCCACGAGCAGTACTTC. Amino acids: CASSGTGGVVVHEQYF.

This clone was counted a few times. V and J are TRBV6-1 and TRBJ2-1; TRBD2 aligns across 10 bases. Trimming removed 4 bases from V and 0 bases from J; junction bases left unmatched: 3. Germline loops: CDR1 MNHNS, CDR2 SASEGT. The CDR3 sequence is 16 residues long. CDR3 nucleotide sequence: TGTGCCAGCAGTGTTAGCGGGGGGAGCTCCTACAATGAGCAGTTCTTC. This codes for CASSVSGGSSYNEQFF.

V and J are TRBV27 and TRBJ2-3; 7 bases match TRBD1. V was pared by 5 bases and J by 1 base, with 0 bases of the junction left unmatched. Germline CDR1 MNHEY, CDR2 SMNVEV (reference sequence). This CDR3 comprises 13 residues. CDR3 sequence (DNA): TGTGCCAGCAGTGGACAGGGCACAGATACGCAGTATTTT. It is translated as CASSGQGTDTQYF.

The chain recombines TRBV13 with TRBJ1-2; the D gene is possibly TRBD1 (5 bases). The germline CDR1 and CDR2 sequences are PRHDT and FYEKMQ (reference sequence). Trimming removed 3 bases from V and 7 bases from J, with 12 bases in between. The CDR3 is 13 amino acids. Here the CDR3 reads CASSFVGGGGYTF. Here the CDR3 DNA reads TGTGCCAGCAGCTTCGTGGGGGGTGGTGGCTACACCTTC.

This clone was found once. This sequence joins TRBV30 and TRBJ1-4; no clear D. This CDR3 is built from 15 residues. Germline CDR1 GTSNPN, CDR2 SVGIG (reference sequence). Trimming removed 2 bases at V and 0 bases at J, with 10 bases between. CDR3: CAWSPWAATNEKLFF. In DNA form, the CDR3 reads TGTGCCTGGAGTCCATGGGCCGCAACTAATGAAAAACTGTTTTTT.

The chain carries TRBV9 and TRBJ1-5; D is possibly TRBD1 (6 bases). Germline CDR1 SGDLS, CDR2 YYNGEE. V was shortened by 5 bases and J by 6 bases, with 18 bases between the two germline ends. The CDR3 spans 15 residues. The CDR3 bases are TGTGCCAGCAGTCGAACAGGGAACGCGCGTCAGCCCCAGCATTTT. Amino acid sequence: CASSRTGNARQPQHF.

The CDR3 sequence: CASSGQGWNTEAFF. CDR3 sequence (DNA): TGCGCCAGCAGCGGACAGGGCTGGAACACTGAAGCTTTCTTT. The chain recombines TRBV5-1 with TRBJ1-1; 8 nucleotides line up with TRBD1. The CDR3 is 14 residues long. The germline V gene has CDR1 SGHRS and CDR2 YFSETQ. Germline trimming cut 4 bases from V and 1 base from J; bases unmatched to any gene: 3.

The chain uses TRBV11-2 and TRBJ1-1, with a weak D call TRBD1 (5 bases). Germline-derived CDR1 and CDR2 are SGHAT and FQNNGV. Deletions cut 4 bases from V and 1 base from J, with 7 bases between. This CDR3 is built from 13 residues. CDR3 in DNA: TGTGCCAGCAGCTCTGACAGGAACACTGAAGCTTTCTTT. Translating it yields CASSSDRNTEAFF.

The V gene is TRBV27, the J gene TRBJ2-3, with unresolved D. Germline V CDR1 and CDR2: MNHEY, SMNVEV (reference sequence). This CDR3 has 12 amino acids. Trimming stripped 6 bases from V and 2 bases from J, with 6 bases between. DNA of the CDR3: TGTGCCAGCAGCCCAGACACAGATACGCAGTATTTT. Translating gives CASSPDTDTQYF.

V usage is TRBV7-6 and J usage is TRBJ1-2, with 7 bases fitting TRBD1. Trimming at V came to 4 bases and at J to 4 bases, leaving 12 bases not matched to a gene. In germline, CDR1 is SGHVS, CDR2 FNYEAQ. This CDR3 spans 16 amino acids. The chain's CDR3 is CASSSQSTGLPYGYTF. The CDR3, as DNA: TGTGCCAGCAGCTCCCAGTCGACAGGGCTCCCCTATGGCTACACCTTC.

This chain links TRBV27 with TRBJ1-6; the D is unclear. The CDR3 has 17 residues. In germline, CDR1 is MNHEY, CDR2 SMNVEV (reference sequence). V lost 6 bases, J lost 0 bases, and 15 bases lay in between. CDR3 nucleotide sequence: TGTGCCAGCAGCCATCCGTCGGGGAGCTCCTATAATTCACCCCTCCACTTT. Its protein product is CASSHPSGSSYNSPLHF.

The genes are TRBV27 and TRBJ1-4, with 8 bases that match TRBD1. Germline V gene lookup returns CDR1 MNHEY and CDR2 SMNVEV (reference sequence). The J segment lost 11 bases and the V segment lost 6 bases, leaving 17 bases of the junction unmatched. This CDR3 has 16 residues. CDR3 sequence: CASRPHQGTGGEKLFF. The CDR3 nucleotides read TGTGCCAGCAGACCGCATCAGGGAACAGGGGGGGAGAAACTGTTTTTT.

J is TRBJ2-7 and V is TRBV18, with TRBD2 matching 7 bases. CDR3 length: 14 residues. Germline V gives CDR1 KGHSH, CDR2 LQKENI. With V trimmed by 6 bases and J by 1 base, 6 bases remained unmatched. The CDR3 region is CASSPGLVSYEQYF. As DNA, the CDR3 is TGTGCCAGCTCGCCCGGACTAGTTTCCTACGAGCAGTACTTC. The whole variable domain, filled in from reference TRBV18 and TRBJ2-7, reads NAGVMQNPRHLVRRRGQEARLRCSPMKGHSHVYWYRQLPEEGLKFMVYLQKENIIDESGMPKERFSAEFPKEGPSILRIQQVVRGDSAAYFCASSPGLVSYEQYFGPGTRLTVT.

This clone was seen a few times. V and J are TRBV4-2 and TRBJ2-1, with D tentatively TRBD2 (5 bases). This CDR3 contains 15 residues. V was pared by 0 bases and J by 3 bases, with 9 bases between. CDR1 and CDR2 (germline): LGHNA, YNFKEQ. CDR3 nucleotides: TGTGCCAGCAGCCAAGAGGACTCGAACTACAATGAGCAGTTCTTC. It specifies CASSQEDSNYNEQFF.

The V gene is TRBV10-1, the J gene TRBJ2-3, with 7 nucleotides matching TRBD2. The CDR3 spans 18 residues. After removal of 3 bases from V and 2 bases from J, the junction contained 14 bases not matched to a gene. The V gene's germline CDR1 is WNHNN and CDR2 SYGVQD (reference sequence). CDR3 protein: CASSDSGDWRGTTDTQYF. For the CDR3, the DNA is TGCGCCAGCAGTGATTCGGGGGACTGGCGGGGGACCACAGATACGCAGTATTTT.

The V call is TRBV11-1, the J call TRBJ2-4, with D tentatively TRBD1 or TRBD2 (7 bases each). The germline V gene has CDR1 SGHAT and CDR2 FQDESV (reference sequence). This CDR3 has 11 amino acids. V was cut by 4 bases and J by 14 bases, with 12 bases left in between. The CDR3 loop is CASSSAGQKYF. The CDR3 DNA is TGTGCCAGCAGCTCAGCGGGACAGAAGTACTTC.

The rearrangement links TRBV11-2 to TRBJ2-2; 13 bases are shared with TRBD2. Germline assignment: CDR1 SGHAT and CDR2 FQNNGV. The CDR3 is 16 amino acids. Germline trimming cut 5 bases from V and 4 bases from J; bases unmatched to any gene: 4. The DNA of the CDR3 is TGTGCCAGCAGCCTAAGACTAGCGGGGGGCACCGGGGAGCTGTTTTTT. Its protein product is CASSLRLAGGTGELFF.

The CDR3 DNA reads as TGTGCCACCAGCATTGGAGCTGGGGCCAACGTCCTGACTTTC. Translation gives CATSIGAGANVLTF. This chain uses TRBV15 with TRBJ2-6; D is unclear. Per the germline V gene, CDR1 is LNHNV and CDR2 is YYDKDF (reference sequence). The CDR3 covers 14 residues. Trimming left V 4 bases short and J 2 bases short, with 6 bases between.

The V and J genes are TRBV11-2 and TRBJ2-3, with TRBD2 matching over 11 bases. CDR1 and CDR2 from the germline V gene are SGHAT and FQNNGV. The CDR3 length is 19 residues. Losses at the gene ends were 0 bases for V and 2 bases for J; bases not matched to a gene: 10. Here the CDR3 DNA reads TGTGCCAGCAGCTTAGATCCCGCACTAGCGGGGGAGCACACAGATACGCAGTATTTT. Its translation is CASSLDPALAGEHTDTQYF.

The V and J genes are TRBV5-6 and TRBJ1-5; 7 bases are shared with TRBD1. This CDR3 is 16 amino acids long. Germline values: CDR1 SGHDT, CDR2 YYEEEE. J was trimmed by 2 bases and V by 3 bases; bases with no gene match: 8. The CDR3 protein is CASSSKTGSGNQPQHF. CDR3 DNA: TGTGCCAGCAGCTCGAAGACAGGGTCGGGCAATCAGCCCCAGCATTTT.

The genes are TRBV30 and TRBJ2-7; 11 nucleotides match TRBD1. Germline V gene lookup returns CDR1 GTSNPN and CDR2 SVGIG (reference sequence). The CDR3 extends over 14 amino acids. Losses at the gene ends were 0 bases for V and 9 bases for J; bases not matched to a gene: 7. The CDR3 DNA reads TGTGCCTGGAGTGTAGGGACAGGGGGTTCTGGGCAGTACTTC. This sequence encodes CAWSVGTGGSGQYF.